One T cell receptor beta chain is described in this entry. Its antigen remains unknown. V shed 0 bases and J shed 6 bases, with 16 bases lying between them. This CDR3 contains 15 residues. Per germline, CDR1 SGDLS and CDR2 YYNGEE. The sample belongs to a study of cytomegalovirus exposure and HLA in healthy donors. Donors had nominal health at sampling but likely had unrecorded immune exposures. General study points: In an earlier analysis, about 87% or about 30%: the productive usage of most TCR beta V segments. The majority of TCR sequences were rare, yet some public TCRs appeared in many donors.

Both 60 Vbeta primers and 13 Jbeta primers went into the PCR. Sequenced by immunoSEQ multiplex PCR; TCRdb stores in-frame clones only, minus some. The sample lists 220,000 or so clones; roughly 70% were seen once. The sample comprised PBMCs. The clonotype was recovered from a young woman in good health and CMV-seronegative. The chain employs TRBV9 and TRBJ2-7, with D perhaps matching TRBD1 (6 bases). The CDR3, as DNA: TGTGCCAGCAGCGTAGGAGGGGGACCCTCGGGCGAGCAGTACTTC. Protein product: CASSVGGGPSGEQYF.